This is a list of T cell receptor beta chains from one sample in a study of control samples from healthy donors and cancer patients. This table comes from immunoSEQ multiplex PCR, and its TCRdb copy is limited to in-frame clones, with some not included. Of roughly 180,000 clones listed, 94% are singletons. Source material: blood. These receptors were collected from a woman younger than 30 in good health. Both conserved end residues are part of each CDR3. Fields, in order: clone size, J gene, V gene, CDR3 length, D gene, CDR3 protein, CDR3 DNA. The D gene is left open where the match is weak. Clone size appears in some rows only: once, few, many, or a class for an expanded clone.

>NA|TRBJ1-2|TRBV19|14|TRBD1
CASTPGTGDYGYTF
TGTGCCAGTACCCCGGGGACAGGCGACTATGGCTACACCTTC
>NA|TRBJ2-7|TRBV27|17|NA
CASSRNGQPSPSYEQYF
TGTGCCAGCAGCCGAAATGGACAGCCTTCCCCCTCCTACGAGCAGTACTTC
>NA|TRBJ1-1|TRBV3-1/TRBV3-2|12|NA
CASSQELDEAFF
TGTGCCAGCAGCCAAGAGCTGGACGAAGCTTTCTTT
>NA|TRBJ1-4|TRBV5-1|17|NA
CASSLAVTGSGNEKLFF
TGCGCCAGCAGCTTGGCCGTTACAGGGAGTGGTAATGAAAAACTGTTTTTT
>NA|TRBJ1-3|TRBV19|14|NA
CASSPNPPGNTIYF
TGTGCCAGTAGCCCGAATCCTCCAGGAAACACCATATATTTT
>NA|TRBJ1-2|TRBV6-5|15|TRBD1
CASSYGRTGVYGYTF
TGTGCCAGCAGTTACGGTCGGACAGGGGTTTATGGCTACACCTTC
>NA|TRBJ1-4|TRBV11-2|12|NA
CASSPGGEKLFF
TGTGCCAGCAGCCCCGGGGGGGAAAAACTGTTTTTT
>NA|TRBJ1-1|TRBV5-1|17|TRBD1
CASSLARFRQGGTEAFF
TGCGCCAGCAGCTTGGCCCGATTTAGGCAGGGGGGGACTGAAGCTTTCTTT
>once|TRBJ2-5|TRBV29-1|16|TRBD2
CSAVLKLAAHQETQYF
TGCAGCGCTGTCCTTAAACTAGCGGCCCATCAAGAGACCCAGTACTTC
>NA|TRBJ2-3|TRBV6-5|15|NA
CASSYGRGGTDTQYF
TGTGCCAGCAGTTACGGCAGGGGCGGGACAGATACGCAGTATTTT
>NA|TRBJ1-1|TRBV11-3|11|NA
CASSYTAEAFF
TGTGCCAGCAGCTATACAGCTGAAGCTTTCTTT
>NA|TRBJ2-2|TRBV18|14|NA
CASSPSQSTGELFF
TGTGCCAGCTCACCGTCCCAGAGCACCGGGGAGCTGTTTTTT
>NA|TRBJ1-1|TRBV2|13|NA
CASSEEGNTEAFF
TGTGCCAGCAGTGAAGAGGGGAACACTGAAGCTTTCTTT
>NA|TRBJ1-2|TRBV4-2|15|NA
CASSQGTFTAYGYTF
TGTGCCAGCAGCCAAGGGACTTTCACCGCCTATGGCTACACCTTC
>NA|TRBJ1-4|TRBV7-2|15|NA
CASSLLKGTNEKLFF
TGTGCCAGCAGCCTCCTTAAAGGCACTAATGAAAAACTGTTTTTT
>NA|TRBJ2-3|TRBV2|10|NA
CASRRDTQYF
TGTGCCAGCAGAAGGGATACGCAGTATTTT